This T cell receptor (beta chain) was sequenced in a study of blood T cell repertoires in COVID-19 (dated by TCRdb to 2020 to 2021). Regarding the complete study: The collaborator samples originated in the United States, Italy and Spain and spanned the acute and convalescent phases of COVID-19. The prospective study material was composed of cDNA or gDNA derived from T cells, B-cell-depleted T cells, or PBMCs. Deeply sampled blood TCRbeta repertoires from subjects exposed to, actively infected with, or recovered from COVID-19 were included in the dataset. The repertoires were released in a freely available public database meant as a resource for research on the immune response to SARS-CoV-2. The samples were drawn from two sources: the first 160 participants of the ongoing ImmuneRACE study, and 950 to 1,500 subjects contributed by 6 global collaborators. Nearly every sample came with metadata listing a de-identified subject ID, COVID-19 status, age in years and sex. Where available, HLA class I and class II types were taken from metadata supplied by the sample provider and were not determined by assay-based typing. What the research found in general, with its limitations: The quantity of clinical and demographic metadata differed by source and by participant and was supplied without curation.

From a lookup of the germline V gene, CDR1 and CDR2 are SNHLY and FYNNEI. Trimming removed 8 bases from V and 3 bases from J; the gene matches leave 6 bases unexplained. Inclusive of the bounding cysteine and phenylalanine, the CDR3 is 14 residues long. Of the read, only the CDR3 DNA is kept; its 42 bases are in frame from base 1. TCRbeta CDR3 regions were amplified from genomic DNA by means of the immunoSEQ Assay, a bias-controlled multiplex PCR. The authors' pipeline ran thus. The number of nucleated cells in each sample was estimated from the amplification of reference gene primers within the assay. Sequence reads were collapsed and filtered to measure the absolute abundance of every unique TCRbeta CDR3 rearrangement. For each sample, productive Simpson clonality was calculated as the square root of Simpson's diversity index over productive rearrangements. In its TCRdb copy, this immuneACCESS table keeps in-frame sequences only and misses some clones. Where compared with another copy, unresolved V genes explain less than half of these, and the others have no known cause. V and J calls and clone size come straight from that table; D and trimming were deduced from the DNA. The sample data list about 260,000 clones, and 80% to 95% of these were observed just once. Of the sample, under 3% falls within the top ten clones.

Remarks on this clone: Its specific antigen is unknown. No base-level quality is on record; no much larger clone is a single base apart.

One collaborating source in Seattle enrolled patients while the patients were actively infected and followed the patients over time throughout the course of disease. Each collaborating institution followed its own protocols to collect whole blood in K2EDTA tubes. For TCRbeta analysis, collaborators shipped samples in one of three forms: frozen whole blood, isolated PBMCs, or DNA extracted from either of those sample types. This receptor was obtained from a person aged 18 to 35 with COVID-19, enrolled during active disease. The chain is assembled from TRBV2 and TRBJ1-5; TRBD1 fits 8 bases in the junction. The sequenced material came from peripheral blood. The bases are TGTGCCAGCGTCGAGACAGGGGACAATCAGCCCCAGCATTTT. Its translation reads: CASVETGDNQPQHF. Joined to the reference TRBV2 and TRBJ1-5 proteins, this CDR3 gives the full variable domain: EPEVTQTPSHQVTQMGQEVILRCVPISNHLYFYWYRQILGQKVEFLVSFYNNEISEKSEIFDDQFSVERPDGSNFTLKIRSTKLEDSAMYFCASVETGDNQPQHFGDGTRLSIL.